Sequencing of this TCR beta chain was carried out in a study of T cell changes during pregnancy in multiple sclerosis. Trimming shortened V by 3 bases and J by 8 bases, and 8 bases separated the two germline ends. CDR1 SGDLS and CDR2 YYNGEE come from the germline V gene. This CDR3 contains 11 residues. The method was immunoSEQ multiplex PCR; TCRdb's version includes in-frame clones alone and lacks a portion of them. This sample has 20,000 to 25,000 clones; just over 85% occur once, and the top ten carry 6.5% to 9.5%. This clonotype was sampled from a female donor in good health, enrolled as a control in a pregnancy study. Sample: CD8+ T cells from peripheral blood mononuclear cells, taken in the first trimester of pregnancy. This chain connects TRBV9 to TRBJ1-2; D unresolved. CDR3 sequence (DNA): TGTGCCAGCAGCGAGGTGGGCGGCTACACCTTC. This codes for CASSEVGGYTF. Full variable domain (outside the CDR3, taken from reference TRBV9 and TRBJ1-2): DSGVTQTPKHLITATGQRVTLRCSPRSGDLSVYWYQQSLDQGLQFLIQYYNGEERAKGNILERFSAQQFPDLHSELNLSSLELGDSALYFCASSEVGGYTFGSGTRLTVV.